This T cell receptor (beta chain) was recovered during a study of blood T cells in healthy people across ages. Study findings and constraints: Older age coincided with a roughly linear decline in TCR beta diversity per million T cells.

The sample holds a few counts of this clonotype. What it recognizes is unknown. CDR1 and CDR2 from the germline V gene are SGHTA and FQGNSA. The CDR3 extends over 14 amino acids. In each sample, at least 6 million PBMCs were isolated. A second about 7 to 12 cycle PCR used barcoded and J-beta primers. Sequencing of every sample gave 3 million or more CDR3-containing paired-end reads. TCRdb re-derived calls from the 5' RACE reads in MiXCR, one entry per CDR3 protein. Among about 1 million distinct CDR3 sequences listed, approximately 26% were seen once. These same data were also listed under a study on T cells of mothers and their children. From that paper: Versus unrelated pairs, overlap was slightly higher in related mother-child pairs, without reaching significance.

The specimen was blood. This receptor was taken from a girl aged 2-9 years in good health. The chain recombines TRBV7-2 with TRBJ2-5, with TRBD2 matching over 10 bases. Judging by the DNA end, TRBJ2-7 fits better; the J call may be wrong. The CDR3 sequence is CASSVLAGDYEQYF. The CDR3 nucleotides are TGTGCCAGCAGTGTGCTAGCGGGAGACTACGAGCAGTACTTC.